The sequence of this TCR beta chain was determined in a study of tumor T cells in aggressive B-cell lymphoma. Germline V gene data show CDR1 as SGHRS and CDR2 as YFSETQ. This CDR3 region has 21 residues. J was trimmed by 2 bases and V by 4 bases; bases with no gene match: 18. Using immunoSEQ multiplex PCR, the repertoire was profiled, and TCRdb retains in-frame clones only, with some absent. This table has under 6,500 clones, roughly 80% appearing once. The TCR was taken from an adult with diffuse large B cell lymphoma. What was sequenced was tumor tissue. The chain links TRBV5-1 to TRBJ2-2, with 12 positions matching TRBD2. The CDR3 sequence is CASSKNGLAGWGIRNTGELFF. In nucleotides, the CDR3 is TGCGCCAGCAGCAAAAATGGACTAGCGGGATGGGGGATTCGAAACACCGGGGAGCTGTTTTTT.